Below, one T cell receptor beta chain is given with its context. The sample originates from a study of blood T cell repertoires in COVID-19. Looking at the study overall: Acute and convalescent COVID-19 samples came from the United States, Italy and Spain. Nucleic acid was either cDNA or gDNA, and it came from T cells, B-cell-depleted T cells, or PBMCs.

Per the original methods: Cell counts per sample came from amplifying reference gene primers. Sequenced by immunoSEQ multiplex PCR; TCRdb stores in-frame clones only, minus some. V and J calls and clone size come straight from that table; D and trimming were deduced from the DNA. The sample lists about 59,000 clones, roughly 88% occurring once. The V end was cut by 4 bases, the J end by 4 bases, with 18 bases between. Germline V CDR1 and CDR2: KGHDR, SFDVKD. The CDR3 loop spans 17 amino acids. The TCR sequence derives from a woman of 80 years or more with active COVID-19. Sequencing was carried out using peripheral blood. The chain combines TRBV24-1 with TRBJ2-2; perhaps TRBD1 as D (5 bases). CDR3 in DNA: TGTGCCACCAGTGACCCACTGGGGCAGCCCCCCACCGGGGAGCTGTTTTTT. This gives the protein CATSDPLGQPPTGELFF.